The 32 T cell receptor beta chains listed next were all sequenced from one sample in a study of CD8 T cells in Susac syndrome. cDNA came from around 0.5 to 1 ug RNA primed by random hexamers. In TCRdb, the immunoSEQ multiplex PCR reads were re-called with MiXCR into one record per CDR3 protein. The sample consists of over 100,000 distinct CDR3 sequences, around 90% of them appearing once. The source material was CD8+ T cells from PBMCs. The origin of the receptors is a human donor in good health.

This chain uses TRBV7-9 with TRBJ2-1, with 7 bases fitting TRBD1. The CDR3 consists of 15 residues. Losses at the gene ends were 2 bases for V and 4 bases for J; bases not matched to a gene: 5. Germline lookup yields CDR1 SEHNR and CDR2 FQNEAQ (reference sequence). This chain's CDR3 is CASSLTGDSYNEQFF. The CDR3, as DNA: TGTGCCAGCAGCTTAACAGGGGATTCATACAATGAGCAGTTCTTC.

V usage is TRBV20-1 and J usage is TRBJ1-3, with D unresolved. CDR1 and CDR2 (germline): DFQATT, SNEGSKA (reference sequence). CDR3 length: 15 amino acids. V lost 6 bases and J lost 1, with 16 bases in between. The CDR3 loop reads CSAESPLPSGNTIYF. In DNA, the CDR3 is TGCAGTGCCGAATCCCCTCTACCGTCTGGAAACACCATATATTTT.

This rearrangement joins TRBV7-8 to TRBJ2-1, with TRBD2 matching 13 bases. This CDR3 comprises 14 residues. With V trimmed by 8 bases and J by 4 bases, 2 bases remained unmatched. CDR1 and CDR2 (germline): SGHVS, FQNEAQ. The CDR3 nucleotides are TGTGCCAGCGAACTAGCGGGAGGGTACAATGAGCAGTTCTTC. Its protein is CASELAGGYNEQFF.

The chain carries TRBV15 and TRBJ2-2; TRBD2 aligns across 10 bases. With V trimmed by 8 bases and J by 6 bases, 6 bases remained unmatched. Germline V CDR1 and CDR2: LNHNV, YYDKDF (reference sequence). The CDR3 is 14 residues long. DNA of the CDR3: TGTGCCACCCGGAGCGGGGGGGCCTCCGGGGAGCTGTTTTTT. Translating it yields CATRSGGASGELFF. Combining the CDR3 with reference TRBV15 and TRBJ2-2 gives the whole variable domain DAMVIQNPRYQVTQFGKPVTLSCSQTLNHNVMYWYQQKSSQAPKLLFHYYDKDFNNEADTPDNFQSRRPNTSFCFLDIRSPGLGDTAMYLCATRSGGASGELFFGEGSRLTVL.

Details on this clonotype: A read error may account for a junction end that differs from germline. The chain has TRBV4-2 and TRBJ1-2, with D possibly being TRBD1 (6 bases). Looked up from germline, CDR1 is LGHNA and CDR2 is YNFKEQ. The CDR3 extends over 13 amino acids. Here the CDR3 reads CANSPTGSRGYTF. CDR3 DNA sequence: TGTGCCAACAGCCCGACAGGATCGAGGGGCTACACCTTC.

The chain carries TRBV3-1 and TRBJ2-6; D not resolved. V lost 7 bases to trimming and J lost 2 bases, with 15 bases between them. CDR1 and CDR2 from the germline V gene are LGHDT and YNNKEL (reference sequence). CDR3 size: 16 residues. The CDR3 here is CASTPALSPGANVLTF. In DNA, the CDR3 is TGTGCCAGCACTCCTGCCCTATCCCCTGGGGCCAACGTCCTGACTTTC.

This rearrangement joins TRBV20-1 to TRBJ2-7; the D is unclear. The CDR3 extends over 13 amino acids. Germline CDR1 is DFQATT and CDR2 is SNEGSKA (reference sequence). V was clipped by 3 bases and J by 4 bases, with 13 bases between them. CDR3: CSASMVQTYEQYF. The CDR3 region has the DNA TGCAGTGCTAGTATGGTACAGACTTACGAGCAGTACTTC.

The chain recombines TRBV7-2 with TRBJ2-3; D call uncertain. The CDR3 runs 12 residues. CDR1 and CDR2 (germline): SGHTA, FQGNSA. Trimming removed 6 bases from V and 3 bases from J, with 7 bases in between. CDR3 DNA sequence: TGTGCCAGCAGTCCCTGGACAGATACGCAGTATTTT. It specifies CASSPWTDTQYF. The full variable domain, rest sourced from reference TRBV7-2 and TRBJ2-3, is GAGVSQSPSNKVTEKGKDVELRCDPISGHTALYWYRQSLGQGLEFLIYFQGNSAPDKSGLPSDRFSAERTGGSVSTLTIQRTQQEDSAVYLCASSPWTDTQYFGPGTRLTVL.

The V call is TRBV6-2 or TRBV6-3, the J call TRBJ1-2; D is uncertain. CDR1 and CDR2 (germline): MNHEY, SVGEGT. The CDR3 has 15 residues. Trimming cost V 6 bases and J 0 bases, with 14 bases left between them. CDR3 nucleotides: TGTGCCAGCAGCCACCCCACCGAGACTAACTATGGCTACACCTTC. Amino acids: CASSHPTETNYGYTF.

The V gene is TRBV6-6, the J gene TRBJ2-7; 9 bases line up with TRBD2. Germline V gene lookup returns CDR1 MNHNY and CDR2 SVGAGI (reference sequence). Trimming removed 6 bases from V and 4 bases from J; junction bases left unmatched: 10. This CDR3 is built from 15 residues. CDR3 sequence reads: CASSSLGLAGYEQYF. CDR3 nucleotide sequence: TGTGCCAGCAGCTCCCTGGGACTAGCCGGGTACGAGCAGTACTTC.

The J gene is TRBJ2-1, the V gene TRBV23-1; D gene ambiguous. TRBV23-1 carries the ORF label, with uncertain function. Trimming removed 2 bases at V and 0 bases at J, with 11 bases between. The CDR3 sequence is 16 residues long. CDR3 in DNA: TGCGCCAGCAGTCAACTCTACAGTTACTCCTACAATGAGCAGTTCTTC. Its translation: CASSQLYSYSYNEQFF.

V gene TRBV10-3 combines with J gene TRBJ2-7; D gene uncertain. Germline assignment: CDR1 ENHRY and CDR2 SYGVKD. The V gene lost 0 bases and the J gene lost 2 bases, with 8 bases spanning the gap. CDR3 length equals 14 residues. The CDR3 loop is CAISESIMPYEQYF. CDR3 in DNA: TGTGCCATCAGTGAGTCGATTATGCCCTACGAGCAGTACTTC.

V is TRBV6-1 and J is TRBJ2-6; 8 bases map to TRBD1. Trimming at V came to 5 bases and at J to 0 bases, leaving 12 bases not matched to a gene. The CDR3 is 19 amino acids. In germline, CDR1 is MNHNS, CDR2 SASEGT. CDR3 region: CASSLGGRGLFSGANVLTF. The CDR3 DNA reads TGTGCCAGCAGTCTCGGGGGCAGGGGGCTATTCTCTGGGGCCAACGTCCTGACTTTC.

The rearrangement joins TRBV6-6 to TRBJ1-2; unclear D gene. Germline V CDR1 and CDR2: MNHNY, SVGAGI (reference sequence). The length of the CDR3 is 10 residues. V was trimmed by 6 bases and J by 3 bases, leaving 2 bases between them. Here the CDR3 DNA reads TGTGCCAGCAGCCACTATGGCTACACCTTC. Its protein is CASSHYGYTF.

This clonotype was recorded only once. The chain couples TRBV11-1 to TRBJ2-7, with D unclear. The CDR3 extends over 14 amino acids. Germline assignment: CDR1 SGHAT and CDR2 FQDESV (reference sequence). The V gene lost 5 bases and the J gene lost 3 bases, with 14 bases spanning the gap. The CDR3 here is CASSASSSRYEQYF. In DNA, the CDR3 is TGTGCCAGCAGCGCCAGCTCCTCCCGCTACGAGCAGTACTTC.

V is TRBV6-1 and J is TRBJ2-7; D unclear. The CDR3 has 16 amino acids. V dropped 4 bases and J dropped 2 bases, with 18 bases sitting between them. The germline V gene has CDR1 MNHNS and CDR2 SASEGT. CDR3 nucleotide sequence: TGTGCCAGCAGTGTCCGTCCAGCCGGGCTCGCCTACGAGCAGTACTTC. Translated, it gives CASSVRPAGLAYEQYF.

V gene TRBV12-3 or TRBV12-4 combines with J gene TRBJ1-2; D is possibly TRBD1 (6 bases). Trimming left V 6 bases short and J 8 bases short, with 19 bases between. The CDR3 consists of 14 residues. The CDR3 spells CASRRDTQFQGYTF. The CDR3 DNA sequence: TGTGCCAGCAGACGGGACACTCAGTTCCAAGGCTACACCTTC.

This chain uses TRBV25-1 with TRBJ2-7; the D is unclear. The germline gives CDR1 MGHDK, CDR2 SYGVNS. This CDR3 comprises 13 residues. The V end lost 6 bases, the J end lost 1 base, and 10 bases lay between the germline ends. In DNA, the CDR3 is TGTGCCAGCAGGGAACCAGGTTCCTACGAGCAGTACTTC. Residues: CASREPGSYEQYF.

This chain joins TRBV2 and TRBJ2-3; D possibly matches TRBD1 or TRBD2 (5 bases each). The CDR3 sequence is 11 residues long. Trimming left V 10 bases short and J 4 bases short, with 9 bases between. Germline V gives CDR1 SNHLY, CDR2 FYNNEI. CDR3 sequence: CATGASDTQYF. The CDR3 bases are TGTGCCACCGGGGCTTCAGATACGCAGTATTTT.

The rearrangement links TRBV5-6 to TRBJ2-1, with D possibly matching TRBD2 (7 bases). The V end was cut by 0 bases, the J end by 9 bases, with 22 bases between. CDR3 length: 17 residues. CDR1 is SGHDT and CDR2 is YYEEEE in the germline V gene. The chain's CDR3 is CASSLGPRMGGRSEQFF. The CDR3 nucleotides are TGTGCCAGCAGCTTGGGCCCCAGAATGGGGGGGCGGAGTGAGCAGTTCTTC.

V gene TRBV28 combines with J gene TRBJ2-7; no reliable D call. V dropped 6 bases and J dropped 4 bases, with 7 bases sitting between them. This CDR3 spans 11 amino acids. Per germline, CDR1 MDHEN and CDR2 SYDVKM. CDR3: CASRAYYEQYF. In nucleotides, the CDR3 is TGTGCCAGCAGAGCCTATTACGAGCAGTACTTC. Supplemented by reference TRBV28 and TRBJ2-7, the full variable domain reads DVKVTQSSRYLVKRTGEKVFLECVQDMDHENMFWYRQDPGLGLRLIYFSYDVKMKEKGDIPEGYSVSREKKERFSLILESASTNQTSMYLCASRAYYEQYFGPGTRLTVT.

The gene calls are TRBV5-1 and TRBJ2-2; 9 bases match TRBD2. V dropped 6 bases and J dropped 5; count of bases not matched to a gene: 8. The CDR3 contains 15 residues. The V gene's germline CDR1 is SGHRS and CDR2 YFSETQ. The CDR3 reads CASKQSSGATGELFF. The CDR3 region has the DNA TGCGCCAGCAAACAGTCTAGCGGGGCTACCGGGGAGCTGTTTTTT.

The chain couples TRBV11-3 to TRBJ2-2; the match to TRBD1 covers 8 bases. Germline trimming cut 6 bases from V and 4 bases from J; bases unmatched to any gene: 7. CDR1 and CDR2 (germline): SGHNT, YENEEA. The CDR3 has 15 amino acids. CDR3 DNA: TGTGCCAGCAGAGAGCAGGGGGCGGTCACCGGGGAGCTGTTTTTT. Amino acid sequence: CASREQGAVTGELFF.

V is TRBV20-1 and J is TRBJ1-6; possible D gene TRBD1, 6 bases. Germline V gene data show CDR1 as DFQATT and CDR2 as SNEGSKA (reference sequence). There are 16 residues in the CDR3. V dropped 0 bases and J dropped 6 bases, with 15 bases sitting between them. The CDR3 loop is CSARDRGYSPNSPLHF. CDR3 nucleotides: TGCAGTGCTAGAGATAGGGGGTATTCCCCTAATTCACCCCTCCACTTT.

This chain links TRBV5-6 with TRBJ2-7; no reliable D call. Trimming left V 5 bases short and J 1 base short, with 7 bases between. Germline CDR1 reads SGHDT; CDR2 reads YYEEEE. CDR3 length: 12 residues. CDR3 sequence: CASSLQSYEQYF. CDR3 nucleotides: TGTGCCAGCAGTCTCCAGTCCTACGAGCAGTACTTC.

V is TRBV6-2 or TRBV6-3 and J is TRBJ2-1; D is perhaps TRBD1 or TRBD2 (6 bases each). The CDR3 loop spans 13 amino acids. Germline V CDR1 and CDR2: MNHEY, SVGEGT. The germline V and J ends were trimmed by 6 bases and 2 bases, with 8 bases remaining between them. CDR3 in DNA: TGTGCCAGCAGGGGGGGCCCCTACAATGAGCAGTTCTTC. This gives the protein CASRGGPYNEQFF.

The genes are TRBV24-1 and TRBJ2-2, with a weak D call TRBD1 (7 bases). The CDR3 totals 16 residues. Germline CDR1 KGHDR, CDR2 SFDVKD. V was shortened by 4 bases and J by 3 bases, with 14 bases between the two germline ends. The CDR3 sequence: CATSDRGTVDTGELFF. CDR3 nucleotide sequence: TGTGCCACCAGTGACCGGGGGACAGTGGACACCGGGGAGCTGTTTTTT.

This sequence joins TRBV19 and TRBJ2-6, with 8 bases that match TRBD1. This CDR3 contains 16 residues. Germline V CDR1 and CDR2: LNHDA, SQIVND (reference sequence). The V and J ends lost 4 bases and 0 bases, in that order; junction bases with no gene match: 2. CDR3 bases: TGTGCCAGTAGTACAGGGGGCCCCTCTGGGGCCAACGTCCTGACTTTC. Translating it yields CASSTGGPSGANVLTF.

The rearrangement joins TRBV19 to TRBJ2-7; no firm D call. The CDR3 is 13 residues long. V was shortened by 3 bases and J by 2 bases, with 8 bases between the two germline ends. Germline V CDR1 and CDR2: LNHDA, SQIVND (reference sequence). CDR3 DNA sequence: TGTGCCAGTAGTATGGGCAGAGCCTACGAGCAGTACTTC. It specifies CASSMGRAYEQYF.

J is TRBJ1-6 and V is TRBV27; D possibly corresponds to TRBD1 (5 bases). This CDR3 is 14 amino acids long. The V end lost 3 bases, the J end lost 10 bases, and 13 bases lay between the germline ends. In germline, CDR1 is MNHEY, CDR2 SMNVEV (reference sequence). The DNA for the CDR3 is TGTGCCAGCAGTTTCGGGGGAACCGGGTCACCCCTCCACTTT. Its translation is CASSFGGTGSPLHF.

The CDR3 spells CASSRGTGNYGYTF. CDR3 sequence (DNA): TGTGCCAGCAGCCGAGGGACAGGGAACTATGGCTACACCTTC. The rearrangement joins TRBV7-2 to TRBJ1-2; TRBD1 aligns across 9 bases. The germline CDR1 and CDR2 sequences are SGHTA and FQGNSA. V shed 5 bases and J 2 bases; nucleotides not matched to a gene: 3. The CDR3 is made up of 14 amino acids.

This rearrangement joins TRBV20-1 to TRBJ1-3; D gene unclear. Germline CDR1 reads DFQATT; CDR2 reads SNEGSKA (reference sequence). V dropped 3 bases and J dropped 0 bases, with 9 bases sitting between them. The CDR3 length is 14 residues. The CDR3 DNA is TGCAGTGCTAGTGAGAGTGGCTCTGGAAACACCATATATTTT. Encoded protein: CSASESGSGNTIYF.